The 13 T cell receptor beta chains reported below all come from one sample, sequenced in a study of blood T cell repertoires in COVID-19. Method: immunoSEQ multiplex PCR; TCRdb's copy keeps in-frame clones and lacks some. The sample lists 200,000 to 250,000 clones, around 80% occurring once. Sequences were obtained from peripheral blood. The receptors originated from a woman in her 70s with acute or convalescent COVID-19.

The chain is built from TRBV4-2 and TRBJ2-7, with TRBD1 matching over 11 bases. This CDR3 is 14 amino acids long. V was pared by 3 bases and J by 2 bases, with 0 bases of the junction left unmatched. Looked up from germline, CDR1 is LGHNA and CDR2 is YNFKEQ. In DNA form, the CDR3 reads TGTGCCAGCAGCCAGGGACAGGGGGCCTACGAGCAGTACTTC. Amino acids: CASSQGQGAYEQYF.

A single count supports this clone. This chain connects TRBV7-2 to TRBJ1-3; D is unresolved. CDR1 is SGHTA and CDR2 is FQGNSA in the germline V gene. The CDR3 length is 13 residues. The V end was cut by 0 bases, the J end by 4 bases, with 4 bases between. CDR3 sequence: CASSLAPGNTIYF. CDR3 coding DNA: TGTGCCAGCAGCTTAGCCCCAGGAAACACCATATATTTT.

This chain links TRBV4-3 with TRBJ2-3, with a weak D call TRBD2 (7 bases). There are 17 residues in the CDR3. Per germline, CDR1 LGHNA and CDR2 YSLEER. V lost 1 base, J lost 4 bases, and 18 bases lay in between. Written as DNA, the CDR3 is TGCGCCAGCAGCCAAGCCCTAACGGGGGGCAGGGCAGATACGCAGTATTTT. This translates into CASSQALTGGRADTQYF.

The chain recombines TRBV5-6 with TRBJ2-7; TRBD2 aligns across 7 bases. CDR1 and CDR2 (germline): SGHDT, YYEEEE. The CDR3 runs 15 residues. Losses at the gene ends were 1 base for V and 0 bases for J; bases not matched to a gene: 4. CDR3 protein: CASSLPGGDSYEQYF. The CDR3 coding sequence is TGTGCCAGCAGCTTGCCGGGGGGAGACTCCTACGAGCAGTACTTC.

This rearrangement joins TRBV24-1 to TRBJ2-7, with TRBD1 identical over 9 bases. The germline CDR1 and CDR2 sequences are KGHDR and SFDVKD. This CDR3 spans 16 amino acids. V was pared by 3 bases and J by 2 bases, with 7 bases of the junction left unmatched. The CDR3 reads CATSDPRTGAPYEQYV. In DNA, the CDR3 is TGTGCCACCAGTGATCCCAGGACAGGGGCACCCTACGAGCAGTACGTC.

This clone was seen only a few times. The CDR3 DNA reads TGTGCCACCCGCGACACGGGACTTCCAGACGAGCAGTACTTC. Its translation: CATRDTGLPDEQYF. This chain links TRBV27 with TRBJ2-7, with D tentatively TRBD2 (6 bases). The CDR3 spans 14 residues. Germline CDR1 and CDR2: MNHEY and SMNVEV (reference sequence). The V and J ends lost 10 bases and 5 bases respectively, with 21 bases between them.

Concerning this clone itself: Other DNA sequences from this sample encode an identical CDR3 as well. The chain couples TRBV24-1 to TRBJ2-5; D is ambiguous. The CDR3 totals 14 residues. The V end was cut by 3 bases, the J end by 1 base, with 8 bases between. Germline CDR1 KGHDR, CDR2 SFDVKD. For the CDR3, the DNA is TGTGCCACCAGTGATCGCAGGATCCAAGAGACCCAGTACTTC. It encodes CATSDRRIQETQYF.

This chain links TRBV7-9 with TRBJ1-5; 9 positions agree with TRBD1. Trimming removed 2 bases from V and 5 bases from J; junction bases left unmatched: 10. Germline lookup yields CDR1 SEHNR and CDR2 FQNEAQ (reference sequence). The CDR3 is 17 amino acids. The chain's CDR3 is CASSLHVGTGIDQPQHF. The CDR3 DNA reads as TGTGCCAGCAGCTTACATGTCGGGACAGGGATAGATCAGCCCCAGCATTTT.

This rearrangement joins TRBV5-1 to TRBJ1-1; 7 bases match TRBD1. CDR1 is SGHRS, CDR2 YFSETQ, per germline. The trim removed 6 bases at V and 7 bases at J, leaving 9 bases unmatched. CDR3 length: 13 residues. CDR3 residues: CASKGPGGDEAFF. As DNA, the CDR3 is TGCGCCAGCAAAGGTCCAGGGGGTGATGAAGCTTTCTTT. The entire variable domain, with the rest obtained from reference TRBV5-1 and TRBJ1-1, is as follows: KAGVTQTPRYLIKTRGQQVTLSCSPISGHRSVSWYQQTPGQGLQFLFEYFSETQRNKGNFPGRFSGRQFSNSRSEMNVSTLELGDSALYLCASKGPGGDEAFFGQGTRLTVV.

As DNA, the CDR3 is TGTGCCAGCAGTGACTCGGGGGTCAGGAACTACGAGCAGTACTTC. Translated: CASSDSGVRNYEQYF. V and J are TRBV2 and TRBJ2-7; perhaps TRBD2 as D (6 bases). The CDR3 has 15 amino acids. V lost 3 bases and J lost 3, with 15 bases in between. Germline CDR1 is SNHLY and CDR2 is FYNNEI.

This rearrangement joins TRBV5-1 to TRBJ1-2, with 9 bases that match TRBD1. The CDR3 loop spans 16 amino acids. The germline V gene encodes CDR1 SGHRS and CDR2 YFSETQ. V shed 0 bases and J 6 bases; nucleotides not matched to a gene: 9. CDR3 loop: CASSLGLGTGNHGYTF. The DNA for the CDR3 is TGCGCCAGCAGCTTGGGGTTGGGGACAGGGAACCATGGCTACACCTTC.

This chain connects TRBV2 to TRBJ1-2, with TRBD1 matching 11 bases. After removal of 4 bases from V and 8 bases from J, the junction contained 6 bases not matched to a gene. Germline CDR1 and CDR2: SNHLY and FYNNEI. This CDR3 is built from 14 residues. Written as DNA, the CDR3 is TGTGCCAGCAGTGGGGACAGGGGGTCCCCCGGCTACACCTTC. Amino acid sequence: CASSGDRGSPGYTF.

This clone was seen a single time. The rearrangement links TRBV24-1 to TRBJ1-4; D call uncertain. Trimming removed 8 bases from V and 0 bases from J, with 9 bases in between. CDR1 KGHDR and CDR2 SFDVKD come from the germline V gene. The CDR3 runs to 14 residues. CDR3 sequence: CATMEGTTNEKLFF. The CDR3 DNA reads TGTGCCACCATGGAGGGCACAACTAATGAAAAACTGTTTTTT.